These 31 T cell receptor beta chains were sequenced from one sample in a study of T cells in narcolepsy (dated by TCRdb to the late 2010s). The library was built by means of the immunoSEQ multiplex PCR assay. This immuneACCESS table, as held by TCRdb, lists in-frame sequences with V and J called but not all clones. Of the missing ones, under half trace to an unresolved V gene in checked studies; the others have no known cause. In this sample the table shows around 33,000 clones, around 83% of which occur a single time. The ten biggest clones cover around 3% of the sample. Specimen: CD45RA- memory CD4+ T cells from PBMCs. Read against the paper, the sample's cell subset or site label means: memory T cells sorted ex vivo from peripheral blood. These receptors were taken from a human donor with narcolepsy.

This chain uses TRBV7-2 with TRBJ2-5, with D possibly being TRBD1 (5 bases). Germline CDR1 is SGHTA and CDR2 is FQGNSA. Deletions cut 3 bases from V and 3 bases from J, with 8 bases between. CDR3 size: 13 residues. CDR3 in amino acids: CASSLGPKETQYF. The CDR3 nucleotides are TGTGCCAGCAGCTTGGGGCCAAAAGAGACCCAGTACTTC.

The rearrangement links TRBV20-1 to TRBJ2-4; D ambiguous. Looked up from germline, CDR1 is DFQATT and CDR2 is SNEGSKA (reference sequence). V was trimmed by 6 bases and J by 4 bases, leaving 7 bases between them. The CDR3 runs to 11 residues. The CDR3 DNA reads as TGCAGTGCCTCGGAGAAAAACATTCAGTACTTC. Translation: CSASEKNIQYF.

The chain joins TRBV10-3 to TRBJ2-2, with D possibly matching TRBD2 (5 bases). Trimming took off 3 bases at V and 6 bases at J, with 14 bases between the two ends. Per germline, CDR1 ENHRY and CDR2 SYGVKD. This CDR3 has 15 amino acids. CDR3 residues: CAISESEGRPGELFF. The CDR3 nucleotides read TGTGCCATCAGTGAATCCGAGGGCCGGCCCGGGGAGCTGTTTTTT.

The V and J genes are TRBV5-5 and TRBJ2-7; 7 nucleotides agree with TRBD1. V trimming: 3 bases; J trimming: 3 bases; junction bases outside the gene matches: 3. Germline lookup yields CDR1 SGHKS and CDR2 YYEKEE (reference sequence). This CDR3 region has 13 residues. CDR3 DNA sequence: TGTGCCAGCAGCTCAACAGGGGACTACGAGCAGTACTTC. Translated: CASSSTGDYEQYF.

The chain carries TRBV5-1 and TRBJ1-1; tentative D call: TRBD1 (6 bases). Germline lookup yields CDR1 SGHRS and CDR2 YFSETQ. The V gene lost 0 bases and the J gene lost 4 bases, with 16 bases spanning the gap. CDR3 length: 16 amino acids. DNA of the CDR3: TGCGCCAGCAGCTTGGCGGGTGCGGGGGCGGCCACTGAAGCTTTCTTT. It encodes CASSLAGAGAATEAFF.

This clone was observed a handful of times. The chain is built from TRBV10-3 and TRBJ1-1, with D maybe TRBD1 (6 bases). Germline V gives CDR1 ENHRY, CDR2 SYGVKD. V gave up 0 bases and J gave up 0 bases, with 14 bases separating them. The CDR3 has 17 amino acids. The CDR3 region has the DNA TGTGCCATCAGTGAGTCCCAACAGGGAGTAATGAACACTGAAGCTTTCTTT. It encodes CAISESQQGVMNTEAFF.

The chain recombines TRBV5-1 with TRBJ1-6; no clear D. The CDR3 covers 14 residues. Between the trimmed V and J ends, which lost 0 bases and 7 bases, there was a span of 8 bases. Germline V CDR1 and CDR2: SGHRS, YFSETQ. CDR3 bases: TGCGCCAGCAGCTTGGGGCAGAAGAATTCACCCCTCCACTTT. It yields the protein CASSLGQKNSPLHF.

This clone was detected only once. The CDR3 DNA sequence: TGTGCCAGCAGCATTACGACAGGGAGTGAAAAACTGTTTTTT. Protein sequence: CASSITTGSEKLFF. The V call is TRBV7-6, the J call TRBJ1-4; 7 bases align to TRBD1. Trimming removed 5 bases from V and 7 bases from J; junction bases left unmatched: 7. The CDR3 runs to 14 residues. CDR1 and CDR2 from the germline V gene are SGHVS and FNYEAQ. The whole variable domain, remainder taken from reference TRBV7-6 and TRBJ1-4, is GAGVSQSPRYKVTKRGQDVALRCDPISGHVSLYWYRQALGQGPEFLTYFNYEAQQDKSGLPNDRFSAERPEGSISTLTIQRTEQRDSAMYRCASSITTGSEKLFFGSGTQLSVL.

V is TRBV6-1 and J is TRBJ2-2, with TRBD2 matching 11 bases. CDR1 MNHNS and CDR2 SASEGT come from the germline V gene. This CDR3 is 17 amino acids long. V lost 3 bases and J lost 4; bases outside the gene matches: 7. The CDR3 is CASSDLAGGWGTGELFF. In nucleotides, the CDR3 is TGTGCCAGCAGTGATCTAGCGGGGGGATGGGGCACCGGGGAGCTGTTTTTT.

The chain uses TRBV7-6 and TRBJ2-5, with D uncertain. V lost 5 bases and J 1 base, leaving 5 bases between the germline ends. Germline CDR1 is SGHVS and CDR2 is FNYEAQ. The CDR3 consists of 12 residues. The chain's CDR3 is CASSLGQETQYF. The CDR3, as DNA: TGTGCCAGCAGCCTAGGCCAAGAGACCCAGTACTTC.

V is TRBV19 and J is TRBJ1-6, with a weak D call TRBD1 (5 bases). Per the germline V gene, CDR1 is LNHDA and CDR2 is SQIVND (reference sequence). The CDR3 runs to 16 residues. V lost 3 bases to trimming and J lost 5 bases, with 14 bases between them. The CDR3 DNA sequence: TGTGCCAGTAGTATCCGAGACAGTGGAGATAATTCACCCCTCCACTTT. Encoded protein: CASSIRDSGDNSPLHF.

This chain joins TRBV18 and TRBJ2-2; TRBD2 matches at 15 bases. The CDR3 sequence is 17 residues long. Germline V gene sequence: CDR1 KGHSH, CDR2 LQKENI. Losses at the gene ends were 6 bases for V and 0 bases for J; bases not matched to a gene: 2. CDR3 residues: CASSGLAGGPNTGELFF. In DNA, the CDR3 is TGTGCCAGCTCGGGACTAGCGGGGGGACCGAACACCGGGGAGCTGTTTTTT.

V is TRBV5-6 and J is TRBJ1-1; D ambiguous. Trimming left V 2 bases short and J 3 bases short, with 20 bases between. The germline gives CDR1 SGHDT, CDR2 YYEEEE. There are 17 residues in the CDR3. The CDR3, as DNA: TGTGCCAGCAGCTTTATGGAATTAGGGCGATCGGACACTGAAGCTTTCTTT. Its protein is CASSFMELGRSDTEAFF.

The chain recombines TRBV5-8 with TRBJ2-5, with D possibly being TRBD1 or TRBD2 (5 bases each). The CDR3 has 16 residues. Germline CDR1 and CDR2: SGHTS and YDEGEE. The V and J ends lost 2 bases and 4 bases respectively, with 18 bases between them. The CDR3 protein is CASSLIHAGGGETQYF. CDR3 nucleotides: TGTGCCAGCAGCTTAATCCATGCGGGTGGGGGAGAGACCCAGTACTTC.

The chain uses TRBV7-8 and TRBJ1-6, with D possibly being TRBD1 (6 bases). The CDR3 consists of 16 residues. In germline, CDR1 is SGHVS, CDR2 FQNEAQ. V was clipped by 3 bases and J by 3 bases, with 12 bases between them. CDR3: CASSFYRANYNSPLHF. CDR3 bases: TGTGCCAGCAGCTTCTACAGGGCTAACTATAATTCACCCCTCCACTTT.

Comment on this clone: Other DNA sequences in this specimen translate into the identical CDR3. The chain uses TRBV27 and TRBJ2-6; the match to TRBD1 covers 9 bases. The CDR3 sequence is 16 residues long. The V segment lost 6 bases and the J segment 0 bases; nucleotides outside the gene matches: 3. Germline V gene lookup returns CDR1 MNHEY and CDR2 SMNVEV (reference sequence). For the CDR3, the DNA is TGTGCCAGCAGGGGGACAGGGCTCTCTGGGGCCAACGTCCTGACTTTC. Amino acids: CASRGTGLSGANVLTF.

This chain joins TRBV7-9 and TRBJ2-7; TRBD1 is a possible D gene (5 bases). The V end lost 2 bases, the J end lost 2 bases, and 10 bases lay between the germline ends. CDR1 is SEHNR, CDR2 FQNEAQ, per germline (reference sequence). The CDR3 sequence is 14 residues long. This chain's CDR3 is CASSLTGIPYEQYF. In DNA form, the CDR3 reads TGTGCCAGCAGCTTAACAGGAATTCCCTACGAGCAGTACTTC.

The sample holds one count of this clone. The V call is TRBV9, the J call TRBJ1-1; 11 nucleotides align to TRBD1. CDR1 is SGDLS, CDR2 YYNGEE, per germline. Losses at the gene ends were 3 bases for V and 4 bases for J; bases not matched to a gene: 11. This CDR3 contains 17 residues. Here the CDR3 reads CASSDGTGGFTSTEAFF. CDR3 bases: TGTGCCAGCAGCGACGGGACAGGGGGATTTACAAGCACTGAAGCTTTCTTT.

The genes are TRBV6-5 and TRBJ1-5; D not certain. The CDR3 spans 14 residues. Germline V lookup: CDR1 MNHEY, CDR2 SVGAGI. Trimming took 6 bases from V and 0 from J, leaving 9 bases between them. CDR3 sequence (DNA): TGTGCCAGCAGCTCCGGACCTAGCAATCAGCCCCAGCATTTT. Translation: CASSSGPSNQPQHF.

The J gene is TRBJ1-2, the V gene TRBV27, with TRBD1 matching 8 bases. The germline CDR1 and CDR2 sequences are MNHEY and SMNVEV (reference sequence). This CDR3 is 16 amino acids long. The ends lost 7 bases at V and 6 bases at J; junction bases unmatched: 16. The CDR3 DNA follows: TGTGCCAGCACCTCATCCCGGGACAGGCTAGGCCATGGCTACACCTTC. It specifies CASTSSRDRLGHGYTF.

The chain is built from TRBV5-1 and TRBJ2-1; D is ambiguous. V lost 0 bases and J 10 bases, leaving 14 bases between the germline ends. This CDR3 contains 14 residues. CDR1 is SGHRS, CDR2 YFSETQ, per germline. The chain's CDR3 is CASSLASMVGEQFF. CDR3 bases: TGCGCCAGCAGCTTGGCCAGCATGGTTGGGGAGCAGTTCTTC.

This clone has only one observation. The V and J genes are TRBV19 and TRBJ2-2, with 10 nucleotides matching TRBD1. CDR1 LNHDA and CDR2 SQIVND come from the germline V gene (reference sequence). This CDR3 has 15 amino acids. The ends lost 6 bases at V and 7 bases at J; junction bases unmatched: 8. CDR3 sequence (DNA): TGTGCCAGTAGGATGGACAGGGGGTTCGGCGGGGAGCTGTTTTTT. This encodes CASRMDRGFGGELFF.

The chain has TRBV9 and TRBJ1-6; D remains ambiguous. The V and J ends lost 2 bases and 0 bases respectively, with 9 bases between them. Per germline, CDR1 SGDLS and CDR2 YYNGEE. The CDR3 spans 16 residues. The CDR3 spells CASSVDYLSYNSPLHF. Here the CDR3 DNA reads TGTGCCAGCAGCGTTGACTATCTCTCCTATAATTCACCCCTCCACTTT.

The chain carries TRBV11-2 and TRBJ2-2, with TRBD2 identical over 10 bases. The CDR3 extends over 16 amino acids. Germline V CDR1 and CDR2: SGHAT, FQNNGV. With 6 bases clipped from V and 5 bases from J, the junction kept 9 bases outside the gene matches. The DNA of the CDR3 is TGTGCCAGCAGAAGACTAGCGGGCCTCCCAACCGGGGAGCTGTTTTTT. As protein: CASRRLAGLPTGELFF.

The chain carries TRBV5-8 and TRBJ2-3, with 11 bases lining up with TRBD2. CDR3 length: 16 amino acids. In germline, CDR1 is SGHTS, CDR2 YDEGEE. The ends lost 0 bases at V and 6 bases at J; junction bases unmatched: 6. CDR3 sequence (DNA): TGTGCCAGCAGCTTGGGGGGACTAGCGGCCCAGGATACGCAGTATTTT. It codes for CASSLGGLAAQDTQYF.

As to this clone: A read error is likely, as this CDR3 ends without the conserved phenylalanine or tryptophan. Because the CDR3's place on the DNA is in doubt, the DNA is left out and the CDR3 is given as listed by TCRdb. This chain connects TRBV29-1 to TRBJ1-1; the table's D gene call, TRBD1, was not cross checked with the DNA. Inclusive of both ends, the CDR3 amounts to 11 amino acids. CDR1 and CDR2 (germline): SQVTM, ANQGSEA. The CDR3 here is CSVEGTVSLEI.

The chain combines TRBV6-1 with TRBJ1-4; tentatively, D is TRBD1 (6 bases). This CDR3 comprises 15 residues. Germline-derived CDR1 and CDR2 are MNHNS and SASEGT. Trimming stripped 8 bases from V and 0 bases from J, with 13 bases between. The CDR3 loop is CASYRATATNEKLFF. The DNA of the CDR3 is TGTGCCAGCTACAGGGCTACTGCAACTAATGAAAAACTGTTTTTT.

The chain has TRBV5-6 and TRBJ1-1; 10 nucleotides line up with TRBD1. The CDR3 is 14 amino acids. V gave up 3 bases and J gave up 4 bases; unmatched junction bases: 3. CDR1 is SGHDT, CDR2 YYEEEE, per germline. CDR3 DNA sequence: TGTGCCAGCAGCTCGACAGGGGGCGTCACTGAAGCTTTCTTT. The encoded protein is CASSSTGGVTEAFF.

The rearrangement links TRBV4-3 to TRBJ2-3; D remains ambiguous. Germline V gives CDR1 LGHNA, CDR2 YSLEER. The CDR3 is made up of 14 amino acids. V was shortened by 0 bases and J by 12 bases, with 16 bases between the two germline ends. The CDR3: CASSQDRRLGLQYF. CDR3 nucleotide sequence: TGCGCCAGCAGCCAAGATAGACGGCTAGGCCTACAGTATTTT.

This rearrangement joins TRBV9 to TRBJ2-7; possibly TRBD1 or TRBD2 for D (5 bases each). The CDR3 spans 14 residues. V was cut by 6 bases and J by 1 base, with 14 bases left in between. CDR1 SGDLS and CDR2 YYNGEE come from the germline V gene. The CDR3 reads CASKYRDGSYEQYF. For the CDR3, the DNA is TGTGCCAGCAAGTATCGGGACGGTTCCTACGAGCAGTACTTC.

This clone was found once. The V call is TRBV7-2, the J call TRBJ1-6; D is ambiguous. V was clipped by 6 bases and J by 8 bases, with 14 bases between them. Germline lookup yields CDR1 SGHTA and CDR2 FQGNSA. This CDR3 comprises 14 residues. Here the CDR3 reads CASSPHLRDSPLHF. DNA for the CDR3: TGTGCCAGCAGTCCTCACCTCAGAGATTCACCCCTCCACTTT. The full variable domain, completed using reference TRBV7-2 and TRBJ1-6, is GAGVSQSPSNKVTEKGKDVELRCDPISGHTALYWYRQSLGQGLEFLIYFQGNSAPDKSGLPSDRFSAERTGGSVSTLTIQRTQQEDSAVYLCASSPHLRDSPLHFGNGTRLTVT.